Listed below are T cell receptor beta chains from one sample, sequenced in a study of cytomegalovirus exposure and HLA in healthy donors. Clones were read by immunoSEQ multiplex PCR, and TCRdb kept only the in-frame ones, dropping some. Of around 150,000 clones in the sample, over 70% were seen once. The sequenced sample consisted of PBMCs. All receptors come from a male donor in good health and CMV-seronegative. CDR3s include the opening cysteine and the closing phenylalanine or tryptophan. The D gene is left open where the match is weak. The size of a clone is reported for some rows only, either as once, few or many, or as a class for expanded clones.

>TRBD1|TRBV5-6|-|TRBJ2-7
TGTGCCAGCAGCTGGGCAGACAGGGGCCACGAGCAGTACTTC
CASSWADRGHEQYF
>TRBD1|TRBV7-2|-|TRBJ2-1
TGTGCCAGCAGCCCCGTCCGGACGGGGACAGGGTCATACAATGAGCAGTTCTTC
CASSPVRTGTGSYNEQFF
>-|TRBV7-9|-|TRBJ1-3
TGTGCCAGCAGCTTATGGCCCACGGACTCCCGGACCGGAAACACCATATATTTT
CASSLWPTDSRTGNTIYF
>TRBD1|TRBV18|-|TRBJ2-7
TGTGCCAGCTCGTGGACCGACAGGGACGAGCAGTACTTC
CASSWTDRDEQYF
>-|TRBV4-3|-|TRBJ1-4
TGCGCCAGCAGCCAAGATCGGGCAGGGATGGGGCTTAATGAAAAACTGTTTTTT
CASSQDRAGMGLNEKLFF
>TRBD1|TRBV13|once|TRBJ2-7
TGTGCCAGCAGCTCAAAATCAGGGGGAATGGCCTACGAGCAGTACTTC
CASSSKSGGMAYEQYF
>TRBD1|TRBV19|-|TRBJ1-2
TGTGCCAGTAGTAGGGGACAGGGAAAGAACTATGGCTACACCTTC
CASSRGQGKNYGYTF
>TRBD1|TRBV27|-|TRBJ1-2
TGTGCCAGCAGCCCACTGGGGGACAGGGTCTATGGCTACACCTTC
CASSPLGDRVYGYTF
>-|TRBV13|-|TRBJ2-7
TGTGCCAGCAGCCCCGGACTGTCTGGGGAGCAGTACTTC
CASSPGLSGEQYF
>TRBD1|TRBV27|few|TRBJ1-2
TGTGCCAGCAGTCAGGACAGGGGCGAGAACTATGGCTACACCTTC
CASSQDRGENYGYTF
>-|TRBV7-2|-|TRBJ2-1
TGTGCCAGCACCCGAGATGACAATGAGCAGTTCTTC
CASTRDDNEQFF
>-|TRBV21-1|few|TRBJ1-1
TGTGCCAGCAGCCATGGGAGACGCACTGAAGCTTTCTTT
CASSHGRRTEAFF
>-|TRBV27|-|TRBJ1-1
TGTGCCAGCAGTTTAAACAGGGAGAACACTGAAGCTTTCTTT
CASSLNRENTEAFF
>TRBD2|TRBV5-1|-|TRBJ2-3
TGCGCCAGCAGCTGGGGACTAGCCCGCACAGATACGCAGTATTTT
CASSWGLARTDTQYF
>TRBD1|TRBV6-5|-|TRBJ1-3
TGTGCCAGCAAGGGACAGGGATACTCTGGAAACACCATATATTTT
CASKGQGYSGNTIYF
>-|TRBV27|few|TRBJ2-3
TGTGCCAGCAGTCCGATGCCGGGGGTAACTACAGATACGCAGTATTTT
CASSPMPGVTTDTQYF
>-|TRBV6-5|-|TRBJ2-3
TGTGCCAGCAGTAGGGAGTCACAGTGGACAGATACGCAGTATTTT
CASSRESQWTDTQYF
>TRBD1|TRBV5-6|-|TRBJ2-5
TGTGCCAGTTCGGGACAGGGGGAAGAGACCCAGTACTTC
CASSGQGEETQYF
>-|TRBV2|-|TRBJ2-2
TGTGCCAGCAGTCATAGGCCGGGCACCGGGGAGCTGTTTTTT
CASSHRPGTGELFF
>TRBD1|TRBV10-3|-|TRBJ2-7
TGTGCCATCACCGCGACAGGGGGAGACGAGCAGTACTTC
CAITATGGDEQYF
>-|TRBV4-1|once|TRBJ1-1
TGCGCTAGCGGAGGGTTGAACACTGAAGCTTTCTTT
CASGGLNTEAFF
>-|TRBV30|-|TRBJ1-5
TGTGCCTGGAGTGGACAGGACAATCAGCCCCAGCATTTT
CAWSGQDNQPQHF
>TRBD1|TRBV6-5|-|TRBJ2-7
TGTGCCAGCACTACAGGGGGCAAATCCTACGAGCAGTACTTC
CASTTGGKSYEQYF
>TRBD2|TRBV14|-|TRBJ2-5
TGTGCCAGCAGCCAGAGGACTCTAGCGGGGGGGGACCAAGAGACCCAGTACTTC
CASSQRTLAGGDQETQYF
>TRBD2|TRBV27|few|TRBJ2-2
TGTGCCAGCAGTTTCGCAGCGGGGGGGCTGTTTTTT
CASSFAAGGLFF
>TRBD1|TRBV7-2|once|TRBJ1-5
TGTGCCAGCAGCTTAGTAGGGACAGGGGAATCCAATCAGCCCCAGCATTTT
CASSLVGTGESNQPQHF
>-|TRBV27|-|TRBJ1-5
TGTGCCAGCAGTAAACAGGGTGGATATAGCAATCAGCCCCAGCATTTT
CASSKQGGYSNQPQHF
>TRBD2|TRBV7-2|-|TRBJ2-2
TGTGCCAGCAGCCCAAGCACCCTAGCGGGAGACACCGGGGAGCTGTTTTTT
CASSPSTLAGDTGELFF
>TRBD1|TRBV9|-|TRBJ1-3
TGTGCCAGCAGCGTAGGGACAGGGGTTGGAAACACCATATATTTT
CASSVGTGVGNTIYF
>TRBD2|TRBV28|-|TRBJ2-3
TGTGCCACCTGGACTAGCGGCACAGATACGCAGTATTTT
CATWTSGTDTQYF
>-|TRBV19|-|TRBJ1-4
TGTGCCAGTAGCCCAGATTGGACAGCGACTAATGAAAAACTGTTTTTT
CASSPDWTATNEKLFF
>-|TRBV6-5|-|TRBJ2-2
TGTCCCAGCAGTTACTCGGCGGCTTGGAGCGGGGAGCTGTTTTTT
CPSSYSAAWSGELFF
>TRBD1|TRBV18|once|TRBJ2-5
TGTGCCAGCTCTCCGGAGGGACAGGGCCAAGAGACCCAGTACTTC
CASSPEGQGQETQYF
>TRBD1|TRBV6-6|-|TRBJ2-1
TGTGCCAGCAGCACCGACAGGGGATCCTACAATGAGCAGTTCTTC
CASSTDRGSYNEQFF
>TRBD1|TRBV25-1|few|TRBJ1-4
TGTGCCAGCACCGGACAGGACGGCGAAAAACTGTTTTTT
CASTGQDGEKLFF
>TRBD2|TRBV7-2|-|TRBJ2-3
TGTGCCAGCAGCCCCCGGGGTAGCGGGGGGGCAATTGCAGATACGCAGTATTTT
CASSPRGSGGAIADTQYF
>-|TRBV29-1|-|TRBJ1-2
TGCAGCGTTGACCGGGGGGCGTTTGAGGGCTACCCCTTC
CSVDRGAFEGYPF
>TRBD1|TRBV30|once|TRBJ1-4
TGTGCCTGGGAAGGACAGGCCTACGTTGAAAAACTGTTTTTT
CAWEGQAYVEKLFF
>-|TRBV9|-|TRBJ1-2
TGTGCCAGCAGCCCACAGCTCAGGGTCTCATCTAACTATGGCTACACCTTC
CASSPQLRVSSNYGYTF
>-|TRBV6-5|few|TRBJ2-7
TGTGCCAGCAGTAGGGGGACCTCTACGTACGAGCAGTACTTC
CASSRGTSTYEQYF